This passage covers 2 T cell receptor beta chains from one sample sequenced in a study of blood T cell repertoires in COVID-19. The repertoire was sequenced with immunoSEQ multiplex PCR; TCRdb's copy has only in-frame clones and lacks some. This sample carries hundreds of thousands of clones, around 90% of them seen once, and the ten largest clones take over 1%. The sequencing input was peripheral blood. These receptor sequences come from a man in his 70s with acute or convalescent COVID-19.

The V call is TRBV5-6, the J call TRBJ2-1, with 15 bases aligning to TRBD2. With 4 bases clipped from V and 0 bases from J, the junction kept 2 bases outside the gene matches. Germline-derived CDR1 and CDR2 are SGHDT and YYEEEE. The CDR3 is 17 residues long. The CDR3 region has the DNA TGTGCCAGCAGCCCGGGACTAGCGGGAGGCTCCTACAATGAGCAGTTCTTC. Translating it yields CASSPGLAGGSYNEQFF. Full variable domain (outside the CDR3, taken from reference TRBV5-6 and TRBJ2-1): DAGVTQSPTHLIKTRGQQVTLRCSPKSGHDTVSWYQQALGQGPQFIFQYYEEEERQRGNFPDRFSGHQFPNYSSELNVNALLLGDSALYLCASSPGLAGGSYNEQFFGPGTRLTVL.

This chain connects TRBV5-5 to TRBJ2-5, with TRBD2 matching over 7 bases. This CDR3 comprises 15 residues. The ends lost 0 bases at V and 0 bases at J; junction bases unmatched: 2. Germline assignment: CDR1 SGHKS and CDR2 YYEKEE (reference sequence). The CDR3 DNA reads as TGTGCCAGCAGCTTGGTGGGGGGGTACCAAGAGACCCAGTACTTC. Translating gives CASSLVGGYQETQYF.